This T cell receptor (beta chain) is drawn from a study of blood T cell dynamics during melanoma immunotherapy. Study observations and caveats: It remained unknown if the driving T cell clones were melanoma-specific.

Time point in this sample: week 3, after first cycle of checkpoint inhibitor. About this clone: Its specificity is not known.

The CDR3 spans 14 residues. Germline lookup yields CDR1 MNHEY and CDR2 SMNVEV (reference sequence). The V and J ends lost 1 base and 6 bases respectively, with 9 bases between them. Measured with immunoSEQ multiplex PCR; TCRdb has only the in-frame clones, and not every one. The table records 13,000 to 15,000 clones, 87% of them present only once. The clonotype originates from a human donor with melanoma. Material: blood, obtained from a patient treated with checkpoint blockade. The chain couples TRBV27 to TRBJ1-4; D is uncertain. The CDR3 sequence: CASSLYDQDEKLFF. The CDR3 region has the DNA TGTGCCAGCAGTTTATATGATCAGGATGAAAAACTGTTTTTT.